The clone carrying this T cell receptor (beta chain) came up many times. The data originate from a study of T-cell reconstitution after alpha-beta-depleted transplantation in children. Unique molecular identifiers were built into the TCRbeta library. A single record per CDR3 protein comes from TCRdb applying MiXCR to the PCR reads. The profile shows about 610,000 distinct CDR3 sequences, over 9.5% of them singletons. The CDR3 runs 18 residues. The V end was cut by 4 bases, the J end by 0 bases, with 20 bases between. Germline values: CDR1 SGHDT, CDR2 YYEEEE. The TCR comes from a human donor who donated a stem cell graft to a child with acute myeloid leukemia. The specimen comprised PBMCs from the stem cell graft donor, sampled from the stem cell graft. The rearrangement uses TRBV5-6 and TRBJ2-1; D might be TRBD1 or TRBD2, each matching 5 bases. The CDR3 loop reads CASSPRSRVGGSYNEQFF. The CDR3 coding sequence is TGTGCCAGCAGCCCCCGGTCTCGGGTTGGGGGCTCCTACAATGAGCAGTTCTTC.